The sequence of this T cell receptor (beta chain) was determined in a study of cytomegalovirus exposure and HLA in healthy donors. TCRdb's table, derived via immunoSEQ multiplex PCR, lists solely in-frame clones and lacks some. This table has 150,000 or so clones, roughly 80% appearing once. Germline assignment: CDR1 SEHNR and CDR2 FQNEAQ (reference sequence). The V gene end was trimmed by 4 bases and the J gene end by 5 bases; junction bases not matched to a gene: 7. CDR3 length: 15 residues. The sequence came from a man aged 25-45 years in good health and CMV-seropositive. Specimen: PBMCs. The chain uses TRBV7-9 and TRBJ2-7, with 11 bases fitting TRBD2. The CDR3 loop reads CASSSRTSGLNEQYF. The CDR3 nucleotides read TGTGCCAGCAGCTCCCGGACTAGCGGGCTCAACGAGCAGTACTTC.